The 26 T cell receptor beta chains given below trace back to one sample, sequenced in a study of blood T cell repertoires in COVID-19. The table came from immunoSEQ multiplex PCR; TCRdb's copy has only in-frame clones and leaves some out. The sample has approximately 170,000 clones, approximately 87% seen once. The sample consisted of peripheral blood. The origin of the receptors is a man between 18 and 35 years old with active or convalescent COVID-19.

The V and J genes are TRBV4-3 and TRBJ2-7; D call uncertain. Trimming shortened V by 4 bases and J by 6 bases, and 7 bases separated the two germline ends. This CDR3 has 11 amino acids. Germline V CDR1 and CDR2: LGHNA, YSLEER. Here the CDR3 reads CASSRGAEQYF. As DNA, the CDR3 is TGCGCCAGCAGCCGCGGTGCCGAGCAGTACTTC.

The gene calls are TRBV4-3 and TRBJ1-2; 8 nucleotides agree with TRBD1. V lost 3 bases, J lost 11 bases, and 11 bases stayed unmatched. The CDR3 totals 14 residues. Germline CDR1 reads LGHNA; CDR2 reads YSLEER. This CDR3 reads CASSHTGRGPTYTF. The CDR3 DNA follows: TGCGCCAGCAGCCATACCGGCAGGGGGCCTACTTACACCTTC.

This clone was recorded once. V is TRBV19 and J is TRBJ2-1, with 11 nucleotides matching TRBD2. Germline values: CDR1 LNHDA, CDR2 SQIVND (reference sequence). Trimming cost V 4 bases and J 3 bases; bases outside gene matches: 2. The CDR3 sequence is 15 residues long. CDR3 DNA: TGTGCCAGTAGTAGGGGACTAGCGGACTACAATGAGCAGTTCTTC. This translates into CASSRGLADYNEQFF.

This rearrangement joins TRBV14 to TRBJ1-2, with D maybe TRBD1 (6 bases). Germline values: CDR1 SGHDN, CDR2 FVKESK. The CDR3 spans 17 residues. V was cut by 1 base and J by 4 bases, with 19 bases left in between. CDR3 region: CASSQVSLWGQGYGYTF. The CDR3, as DNA: TGTGCCAGCAGCCAAGTTTCTTTGTGGGGGCAAGGCTATGGCTACACCTTC.

The chain couples TRBV19 to TRBJ1-2; D may be TRBD1 (5 bases). Germline-derived CDR1 and CDR2 are LNHDA and SQIVND (reference sequence). V lost 6 bases and J lost 2, with 13 bases in between. This CDR3 spans 14 amino acids. The CDR3 region is CASSPTGGNYGYTF. In nucleotides, the CDR3 is TGTGCCAGTAGCCCGACTGGGGGGAACTATGGCTACACCTTC. The whole variable domain, remainder taken from reference TRBV19 and TRBJ1-2, is DGGITQSPKYLFRKEGQNVTLSCEQNLNHDAMYWYRQDPGQGLRLIYYSQIVNDFQKGDIAEGYSVSREKKESFPLTVTSAQKNPTAFYLCASSPTGGNYGYTFGSGTRLTVV.

V is TRBV4-3 and J is TRBJ1-1, with TRBD1 matching over 7 bases. With 0 bases clipped from V and 0 bases from J, the junction kept 7 bases outside the gene matches. The V gene's germline CDR1 is LGHNA and CDR2 YSLEER. The CDR3 totals 17 residues. CDR3 sequence: CASSQDITGVLNTEAFF. The DNA of the CDR3 is TGCGCCAGCAGCCAAGATATTACAGGGGTTTTGAACACTGAAGCTTTCTTT.

The rearrangement uses TRBV5-5 and TRBJ1-6; D is possibly TRBD1 (6 bases). This CDR3 is built from 14 residues. V lost 5 bases and J 7 bases, leaving 13 bases between the germline ends. Germline V CDR1 and CDR2: SGHKS, YYEKEE (reference sequence). The CDR3 loop reads CASSRETGNSPLHF. DNA for the CDR3: TGTGCCAGCAGTCGCGAAACAGGGAATTCACCCCTCCACTTT.

This clone was counted a single time. The chain couples TRBV29-1 to TRBJ1-1; D is perhaps TRBD1 (5 bases). This CDR3 is 14 amino acids long. V gave up 4 bases and J gave up 3 bases, with 15 bases separating them. Germline loops: CDR1 SQVTM, CDR2 ANQGSEA. For the CDR3, the DNA is TGCAGCGTTGTGTGGGCAGGGTTGGACACTGAAGCTTTCTTT. It is translated as CSVVWAGLDTEAFF. The full variable domain, completed using reference TRBV29-1 and TRBJ1-1, is SAVISQKPSRDICQRGTSLTIQCQVDSQVTMMFWYRQQPGQSLTLIATANQGSEATYESGFVIDKFPISRPNLTFSTLTVSNMSPEDSSIYLCSVVWAGLDTEAFFGQGTRLTVV.

The J gene is TRBJ1-2, the V gene TRBV7-2; TRBD1 might be the D (6 bases). Germline CDR1 reads SGHTA; CDR2 reads FQGNSA. The CDR3 is 15 amino acids. V was clipped by 1 base and J by 7 bases, with 16 bases between them. The CDR3 bases are TGTGCCAGCAGCTTAGTGAACAGGGTGGTCTCTGGCTACACCTTC. The encoded protein is CASSLVNRVVSGYTF.

The rearrangement joins TRBV29-1 to TRBJ2-7; D gene ambiguous. Trimming took 1 base from V and 5 from J, leaving 9 bases between them. The CDR3 length is 12 residues. Germline-derived CDR1 and CDR2 are SQVTM and ANQGSEA. Here the CDR3 reads CSVEGFADEQYF. Written as DNA, the CDR3 is TGCAGCGTTGAAGGCTTTGCGGACGAGCAGTACTTC.

The V call is TRBV6-5, the J call TRBJ1-3; no definite D call. CDR3 length: 14 residues. The V gene lost 4 bases and the J gene lost 7 bases, with 14 bases spanning the gap. CDR1 and CDR2 from the germline V gene are MNHEY and SVGAGI. The CDR3 loop reads CASSSPSLENTIYF. For the CDR3, the DNA is TGTGCCAGCAGTTCCCCCTCCCTAGAGAACACCATATATTTT.

This clone has only a few counts. J is TRBJ2-7 and V is TRBV12-3 or TRBV12-4; TRBD2 might be the D (6 bases). The CDR3 contains 12 residues. Trimming pared 6 bases from V and 3 bases from J, leaving 9 bases between. The CDR3, as DNA: TGTGCCAGCAGGGAGGGGTACTACGAGCAGTACTTC. Translated, it gives CASREGYYEQYF.

The chain links TRBV10-3 to TRBJ1-1, with 8 positions matching TRBD1. The CDR3 sequence is 14 residues long. The germline CDR1 and CDR2 sequences are ENHRY and SYGVKD. J gave up 5 bases and V 6 bases, and 8 bases lay outside the gene matches. This chain's CDR3 is CAISLGQGGTEAFF. The DNA of the CDR3 is TGTGCCATCAGCCTTGGACAGGGAGGTACTGAAGCTTTCTTT.

The chain employs TRBV10-3 and TRBJ1-1; 9 bases line up with TRBD1. V was pared by 10 bases and J by 7 bases, with 19 bases of the junction left unmatched. The length of the CDR3 is 16 residues. Germline V gene sequence: CDR1 ENHRY, CDR2 SYGVKD. This chain's CDR3 is CATHAAGQGRWDEAFF. In nucleotides, the CDR3 is TGTGCCACCCACGCGGCGGGACAGGGAAGATGGGATGAAGCTTTCTTT.

The V call is TRBV6-4, the J call TRBJ2-1; perhaps TRBD2 as D (7 bases). Per the germline V gene, CDR1 is MRHNA and CDR2 is SNTAGT. The CDR3 has 16 residues. V was pared by 0 bases and J by 2 bases, with 11 bases between. The CDR3 protein is CASSDSGAGAYNEQFF. CDR3 bases: TGTGCCAGCAGTGACTCGGGGGCGGGGGCCTACAATGAGCAGTTCTTC.

The rearrangement links TRBV7-9 to TRBJ2-7; D ambiguous. Trimming stripped 1 base from V and 9 bases from J, with 10 bases between. Germline V gives CDR1 SEHNR, CDR2 FQNEAQ (reference sequence). The CDR3 consists of 12 residues. As DNA, the CDR3 is TGTGCCAGCAGCTTAGAGACACGGCGGCAGTACTTC. The encoded protein is CASSLETRRQYF.

V usage is TRBV24-1 and J usage is TRBJ1-1, with 10 bases lining up with TRBD1. Germline V gene sequence: CDR1 KGHDR, CDR2 SFDVKD. The CDR3 consists of 13 residues. Trimming at V came to 8 bases and at J to 5 bases, leaving 4 bases not matched to a gene. As DNA, the CDR3 is TGTGCCACCAAACCGGGACAGGGGACTGAAGCTTTCTTT. Encoded protein: CATKPGQGTEAFF.

J is TRBJ2-5 and V is TRBV19, with D perhaps matching TRBD2 (7 bases). Germline CDR1 and CDR2: LNHDA and SQIVND (reference sequence). Trimming took off 2 bases at V and 1 base at J, with 17 bases between the two ends. The CDR3 is 17 amino acids. Written as DNA, the CDR3 is TGTGCCAGTAGTATATCGTCTAGCGGCAGGGGCCAAGAGACCCAGTACTTC. This gives the protein CASSISSSGRGQETQYF.

This clone was seen just once. The rearrangement links TRBV29-1 to TRBJ2-3, with TRBD2 identical over 14 bases. J lost 5 bases, V lost 7 bases, and 5 bases had no gene match. Germline CDR1 reads SQVTM; CDR2 reads ANQGSEA. This CDR3 region has 14 residues. The CDR3 sequence: CSARGTSGRDTQYF. DNA for the CDR3: TGCAGCGCCCGCGGGACTAGCGGGAGAGATACGCAGTATTTT.

This rearrangement joins TRBV5-4 to TRBJ2-5; 11 bases map to TRBD2. Trimming took 1 base from V and 6 from J; bases not matched to a gene: 8. Germline V gene lookup returns CDR1 SGHNT and CDR2 YYREEE (reference sequence). The CDR3 is 16 residues long. CDR3 loop: CASSLSVAGGSKTQYF. The DNA for the CDR3 is TGTGCCAGCAGCTTGAGTGTAGCGGGAGGGAGTAAGACCCAGTACTTC. Combining the CDR3 with reference TRBV5-4 and TRBJ2-5 gives the whole variable domain ETGVTQSPTHLIKTRGQQVTLRCSSQSGHNTVSWYQQALGQGPQFIFQYYREEENGRGNFPPRFSGLQFPNYSSELNVNALELDDSALYLCASSLSVAGGSKTQYFGPGTRLLVL.

The chain has TRBV11-2 and TRBJ2-1; perhaps TRBD1 as D (6 bases). CDR3 length: 14 amino acids. Germline CDR1 and CDR2: SGHAT and FQNNGV. V dropped 1 base and J dropped 4 bases, with 8 bases sitting between them. CDR3 loop: CASSLVRGYNEQFF. The CDR3 bases are TGTGCCAGCAGCTTAGTCAGGGGATACAATGAGCAGTTCTTC.

The rearrangement uses TRBV30 and TRBJ2-5; 8 bases match TRBD2. J was trimmed by 8 bases and V by 0 bases; bases with no gene match: 14. The length of the CDR3 is 16 residues. Germline CDR1 is GTSNPN and CDR2 is SVGIG (reference sequence). The CDR3 DNA is TGTGCCTGGAGTGTCAGTCAAATGCGGAGCGGGAGAACCCAGTACTTC. This gives the protein CAWSVSQMRSGRTQYF.

This clone was found a few times. The J gene is TRBJ2-2, the V gene TRBV7-2; possibly TRBD2 for D (7 bases). Looked up from germline, CDR1 is SGHTA and CDR2 is FQGNSA. Trimming took 1 base from V and 1 from J, leaving 16 bases between them. The CDR3 has 18 residues. CDR3 DNA: TGTGCCAGCAGCTTAGGGGTGGGGAGGGGACAGAACACCGGGGAGCTGTTTTTT. Translated, it gives CASSLGVGRGQNTGELFF.

The chain has TRBV7-6 and TRBJ2-6; 7 nucleotides align to TRBD1. The CDR3 loop spans 16 amino acids. The junction had 2 bases not matched to a gene; V was cut back by 2 bases and J by 1 base. Germline V gene data show CDR1 as SGHVS and CDR2 as FNYEAQ. CDR3 nucleotide sequence: TGTGCCAGCAGCTTAAGACAGGGTTCTGGGGCCAACGTCCTGACTTTC. The encoded protein is CASSLRQGSGANVLTF.

This chain connects TRBV5-1 to TRBJ1-3; maybe TRBD1 (5 bases). V lost 0 bases and J lost 2, with 12 bases in between. Germline V lookup: CDR1 SGHRS, CDR2 YFSETQ. The CDR3 length is 16 residues. The CDR3 coding sequence is TGCGCCAGCAGCTTGGACAGGAACGCAGCTGGAAACACCATATATTTT. Its translation is CASSLDRNAAGNTIYF.

This chain uses TRBV4-1 with TRBJ2-1, with TRBD1 matching 7 bases. CDR1 is MGHRA and CDR2 is YSYEKL in the germline V gene. The length of the CDR3 is 15 residues. Trimming took 3 bases from V and 2 from J; bases not matched to a gene: 4. The CDR3 sequence: CASSQPTGTYNEQFF. The CDR3 DNA follows: TGCGCCAGCAGCCAGCCGACAGGGACCTACAATGAGCAGTTCTTC.